The 21 T cell receptor beta chains below were found in one sample sequenced in a study of response to subunit inactivated influenza vaccine. In TCRdb, the RT-PCR reads were re-called with MiXCR into one record per CDR3 protein. The sample lists roughly 500,000 distinct CDR3 sequences; under 30% were seen once. The sample was also reused in another study, on T cells expressing NK-cell markers. That paper adds: Researchers built TCR beta cDNA using 5'RACE template switching with UMIs.

Sequencing used CD4+ T cells sorted from PBMCs, obtained 12 days after vaccination. The receptors derive from a man in his forties or fifties who received an inactivated influenza vaccine.

The V and J genes are TRBV6-2 or TRBV6-3 and TRBJ2-7; D call uncertain. Germline CDR1 and CDR2: MNHEY and SVGEGT. The CDR3 consists of 14 residues. V dropped 4 bases and J dropped 7 bases, with 17 bases sitting between them. CDR3 nucleotides: TGTGCCAGCAGTTTTTCAAACCGCATTCGTGAGCAGTACTTC. Its translation is CASSFSNRIREQYF.

This clonotype occurred a few times. The V and J genes are TRBV11-2 and TRBJ1-1, with D possibly matching TRBD1 (5 bases). The length of the CDR3 is 13 residues. Trimming pared 3 bases from V and 4 bases from J, leaving 9 bases between. CDR1 SGHAT and CDR2 FQNNGV come from the germline V gene. CDR3 region: CASSFQGSTEAFF. The CDR3 DNA reads as TGTGCCAGCAGCTTCCAGGGAAGCACTGAAGCTTTCTTT.

The chain combines TRBV20-1 with TRBJ2-7; D is tentatively TRBD1 or TRBD2 (5 bases each). V was trimmed by 3 bases and J by 2 bases, leaving 11 bases between them. Germline CDR1 DFQATT, CDR2 SNEGSKA (reference sequence). The CDR3 is made up of 13 amino acids. Here the CDR3 reads CSARGDGAYEQYF. The CDR3 coding sequence is TGCAGTGCTAGGGGGGACGGGGCCTACGAGCAGTACTTC.

Only a few counts were recorded for this clonotype. In DNA form, the CDR3 reads TGCAGTGCTAGAGCTTTCCTAGCGGGAGGCGAGACCCAGTACTTC. Encoded protein: CSARAFLAGGETQYF. The rearrangement links TRBV20-1 to TRBJ2-5; 11 bases align to TRBD2. The ends lost 1 base at V and 5 bases at J; junction bases unmatched: 6. CDR3 length: 15 residues. Germline loops: CDR1 DFQATT, CDR2 SNEGSKA (reference sequence).

This chain connects TRBV7-3 to TRBJ1-1; no reliable D call. Germline loops: CDR1 SGHTA, CDR2 FQGTGA. V was shortened by 6 bases and J by 2 bases, with 10 bases between the two germline ends. The length of the CDR3 is 13 residues. This CDR3 reads CASSSGSNTEAFF. DNA of the CDR3: TGTGCCAGCAGTTCGGGATCTAACACTGAAGCTTTCTTT. Variable domain in full (rest from reference TRBV7-3 and TRBJ1-1): GAGVSQTPSNKVTEKGKYVELRCDPISGHTALYWYRQSLGQGPEFLIYFQGTGAADDSGLPNDRFFAVRPEGSVSTLKIQRTERGDSAVYLCASSSGSNTEAFFGQGTRLTVV.

Only a few counts were recorded for this clonotype. V usage is TRBV18 and J usage is TRBJ1-1, with D possibly matching TRBD1 (6 bases). Germline CDR1 is KGHSH and CDR2 is LQKENI. The V gene lost 5 bases and the J gene lost 5 bases, with 15 bases spanning the gap. The CDR3 length is 14 residues. CDR3 sequence (DNA): TGTGCCAGCTCAGGACAGTGGCGAGAGACTGAAGCTTTCTTT. Its protein is CASSGQWRETEAFF.

The V gene is TRBV6-2 or TRBV6-3, the J gene TRBJ2-3; 11 nucleotides align to TRBD2. The germline CDR1 and CDR2 sequences are MNHEY and SVGEGT. V lost 7 bases, J lost 2 bases, and 8 bases stayed unmatched. The CDR3 sequence is 16 residues long. The CDR3: CASTGGLAATTDTQYF. DNA for the CDR3: TGTGCCAGCACCGGGGGACTAGCGGCAACCACAGATACGCAGTATTTT.

This clonotype has just a few counts. The rearrangement joins TRBV6-5 to TRBJ2-7; a possible D gene is TRBD1 (5 bases). Per the germline V gene, CDR1 is MNHEY and CDR2 is SVGAGI. Trimming pared 10 bases from V and 0 bases from J, leaving 10 bases between. This CDR3 is built from 12 residues. The CDR3 region has the DNA TGTGCCACCTTTGACAGCTCCTACGAGCAGTACTTC. Protein sequence: CATFDSSYEQYF.

This clonotype was seen ten or more times. V is TRBV12-3 or TRBV12-4 and J is TRBJ2-3; TRBD2 agrees at 8 bases. The CDR3 loop spans 17 amino acids. After removal of 5 bases from V and 0 bases from J, the junction contained 10 bases not matched to a gene. CDR3 bases: TGTGCCAGCAGTCCCCTCCCGGGCGGGGGGAGCACAGATACGCAGTATTTT. This encodes CASSPLPGGGSTDTQYF.

This chain uses TRBV12-3 or TRBV12-4 with TRBJ1-1; D unclear. This CDR3 contains 15 residues. Between the trimmed V and J ends, which lost 2 bases and 1 base, there was a span of 11 bases. Here the CDR3 reads CASSLMFTGNTEAFF. Written as DNA, the CDR3 is TGTGCCAGCAGTTTAATGTTCACCGGGAACACTGAAGCTTTCTTT.

This clonotype was seen a handful of times. V and J are TRBV20-1 and TRBJ2-3; D unclear. Germline lookup yields CDR1 DFQATT and CDR2 SNEGSKA (reference sequence). Trimming shortened V by 3 bases and J by 1 base, and 5 bases separated the two germline ends. CDR3 length equals 12 residues. The CDR3 coding sequence is TGCAGTGCTAGGAGCGGCACAGATACGCAGTATTTT. It is translated as CSARSGTDTQYF.

In this sample, this clonotype turned up a few times. This chain's CDR3 is CASSETGLNQPQHF. CDR3 nucleotides: TGTGCCAGCAGCGAGACAGGGCTGAATCAGCCCCAGCATTTT. V usage is TRBV3-1 and J usage is TRBJ1-5; 7 bases match TRBD1. After removal of 5 bases from V and 4 bases from J, the junction contained 5 bases not matched to a gene. The CDR3 runs 14 residues. Germline CDR1 reads LGHDT; CDR2 reads YNNKEL (reference sequence).

V and J are TRBV20-1 and TRBJ2-3; D gene uncertain. The CDR3 has 10 residues. The germline V gene has CDR1 DFQATT and CDR2 SNEGSKA (reference sequence). V lost 4 bases, J lost 5 bases, and 4 bases lay in between. The CDR3 region has the DNA TGCAGTGCTACCCAAGATACGCAGTATTTT. Translating it yields CSATQDTQYF.

This sequence joins TRBV25-1 and TRBJ1-1; no clear D gene. CDR1 and CDR2 (germline): MGHDK, SYGVNS. Trimming removed 6 bases at V and 5 bases at J, with 13 bases between. CDR3 length equals 13 residues. In DNA, the CDR3 is TGTGCCAGCAGATATCACGAGGGAACTGAAGCTTTCTTT. Translated: CASRYHEGTEAFF.

This clonotype was seen more than once but under ten times. This sequence joins TRBV28 and TRBJ2-6; TRBD1 might be the D (5 bases). This CDR3 region has 17 residues. Trimming took 6 bases from V and 2 from J, leaving 17 bases between them. Per germline, CDR1 MDHEN and CDR2 SYDVKM. In nucleotides, the CDR3 is TGTGCCAGCAGGGGATGGTCGGCAGGGACTGGGGCCAACGTCCTGACTTTC. Translated, it gives CASRGWSAGTGANVLTF.

The chain has TRBV3-1 and TRBJ2-1, with TRBD2 identical over 7 bases. Germline V gene lookup returns CDR1 LGHDT and CDR2 YNNKEL (reference sequence). Losses at the gene ends were 4 bases for V and 3 bases for J; bases not matched to a gene: 6. The CDR3 totals 15 residues. The CDR3 reads CASSPRGRGYNEQFF. As DNA, the CDR3 is TGTGCCAGCAGCCCCCGCGGGAGAGGCTACAATGAGCAGTTCTTC.

This clonotype has more than one count but fewer than ten. The chain carries TRBV3-1 and TRBJ2-5, with D possibly being TRBD1 or TRBD2 (5 bases each). V gave up 0 bases and J gave up 10 bases, with 12 bases separating them. Per germline, CDR1 LGHDT and CDR2 YNNKEL (reference sequence). The length of the CDR3 is 13 residues. CDR3 region: CASSQDRDESQYF. The CDR3 nucleotides read TGTGCCAGCAGCCAAGACCGGGACGAAAGCCAGTACTTC.

The table lists this clonotype with a few counts. The DNA of the CDR3 is TGCAGCGTCGGGGGGGACTTATACGAGCAGTACTTC. Protein product: CSVGGDLYEQYF. The chain links TRBV20-1 to TRBJ2-7, with 8 bases aligning to TRBD2. The CDR3 has 12 amino acids. Germline V lookup: CDR1 DFQATT, CDR2 SNEGSKA (reference sequence).

This clonotype has a count of ten or more. The chain uses TRBV10-3 and TRBJ2-7, with TRBD2 as a possible D gene (6 bases). The CDR3 totals 14 residues. Trimming removed 9 bases at V and 12 bases at J, with 27 bases between. The germline gives CDR1 ENHRY, CDR2 SYGVKD. The CDR3 is CAIQRGVDSLVVYF. For the CDR3, the DNA is TGTGCCATTCAGCGCGGGGTAGACAGTCTAGTGGTGTACTTC.

This chain uses TRBV5-1 with TRBJ2-5; the D gene is possibly TRBD2 (6 bases). Germline values: CDR1 SGHRS, CDR2 YFSETQ. This CDR3 region has 14 residues. V was shortened by 0 bases and J by 5 bases, with 11 bases between the two germline ends. CDR3 residues: CASSLARRDETQYF. DNA of the CDR3: TGCGCCAGCAGCTTGGCGAGGAGGGACGAGACCCAGTACTTC.

The V call is TRBV4-1, the J call TRBJ2-5; D remains unclear. The CDR3 totals 14 residues. V was pared by 1 base and J by 1 base, with 7 bases between. Germline CDR1 MGHRA, CDR2 YSYEKL. The CDR3 spells CASSQVGGQETQYF. The CDR3 bases are TGCGCCAGCAGCCAAGTGGGTGGCCAAGAGACCCAGTACTTC.